Below are 18 T cell receptor beta chains sequenced from a single sample in a study of cytomegalovirus exposure and HLA in healthy donors. A multiplex PCR was run with 60 Vbeta primers and 13 Jbeta primers. The table came from immunoSEQ multiplex PCR; TCRdb's copy has only in-frame clones and leaves some out. Among over 120,000 clones listed, 70% to 80% were seen once. Sample: PBMCs. The receptors originated from a woman aged 55-69 years in good health and CMV-seropositive.

For the CDR3, the DNA is TGCGCCAGCACCGTGGGGGGGGCTCAAGGGACCGGGGAGCTGTTTTTT. Protein: CASTVGGAQGTGELFF. The gene calls are TRBV5-1 and TRBJ2-2, with D tentatively TRBD2 (7 bases). Trimming pared 6 bases from V and 5 bases from J, leaving 20 bases between. The germline gives CDR1 SGHRS, CDR2 YFSETQ. The CDR3 is 16 residues long.

V is TRBV6-5 and J is TRBJ2-2; D is ambiguous. Trimming left V 0 bases short and J 7 bases short, with 12 bases between. The germline gives CDR1 MNHEY, CDR2 SVGAGI. This CDR3 has 15 residues. This CDR3 reads CASSYSTENHGELFF. The CDR3 DNA reads as TGTGCCAGCAGTTACTCGACGGAGAACCACGGGGAGCTGTTTTTT.

The rearrangement uses TRBV2 and TRBJ1-2; no clear D. Germline V gives CDR1 SNHLY, CDR2 FYNNEI. The CDR3 is 15 amino acids. The ends were cut back, 5 bases at V and 0 bases at J, with 13 bases in the middle. CDR3 nucleotide sequence: TGTGCCAGCAGTCTTACCGCCGGTTCTAACTATGGCTACACCTTC. The encoded protein is CASSLTAGSNYGYTF.

The V and J genes are TRBV28 and TRBJ1-4, with 7 positions matching TRBD1. The V segment lost 6 bases and the J segment 6 bases; nucleotides outside the gene matches: 10. CDR3 size: 15 residues. CDR1 is MDHEN and CDR2 is SYDVKM in the germline V gene. CDR3 in amino acids: CASSTPGQTDEKLFF. The CDR3 region has the DNA TGTGCCAGCAGCACCCCGGGACAGACAGATGAAAAACTGTTTTTT. The variable domain in full, completed from reference TRBV28 and TRBJ1-4, reads DVKVTQSSRYLVKRTGEKVFLECVQDMDHENMFWYRQDPGLGLRLIYFSYDVKMKEKGDIPEGYSVSREKKERFSLILESASTNQTSMYLCASSTPGQTDEKLFFGSGTQLSVL.

The DNA for the CDR3 is TGTGCCAGCAGCCAAGGAGCGGGTGGGTCTGGGGCCAACGTCCTGACTTTC. Translation gives CASSQGAGGSGANVLTF. This chain uses TRBV4-2 with TRBJ2-6, with D perhaps matching TRBD2 (6 bases). Germline V gene data show CDR1 as LGHNA and CDR2 as YNFKEQ. The V end was cut by 1 base, the J end by 1 base, with 11 bases between. This CDR3 spans 17 amino acids.

This chain joins TRBV29-1 and TRBJ2-7, with D tentatively TRBD2 (6 bases). V gave up 2 bases and J gave up 2 bases, with 16 bases separating them. There are 15 residues in the CDR3. Per the germline V gene, CDR1 is SQVTM and CDR2 is ANQGSEA. The CDR3 region has the DNA TGCAGCGTTGAAATTGGGCCGGGGAGGACCTACGAGCAGTACTTC. Translating gives CSVEIGPGRTYEQYF.

The chain employs TRBV19 and TRBJ1-5; D call uncertain. Per the germline V gene, CDR1 is LNHDA and CDR2 is SQIVND (reference sequence). This CDR3 is built from 17 residues. V gave up 3 bases and J gave up 2 bases, with 17 bases separating them. The CDR3 reads CASSIGWEGGGNQPQHF. The CDR3 DNA reads TGTGCCAGTAGTATTGGGTGGGAAGGAGGTGGCAATCAGCCCCAGCATTTT.

The chain is built from TRBV5-1 and TRBJ2-7; 7 nucleotides align to TRBD1. This CDR3 is built from 14 residues. In germline, CDR1 is SGHRS, CDR2 YFSETQ. J gave up 2 bases and V 1 base, and 3 bases lay outside the gene matches. CDR3 nucleotides: TGCGCCAGCAGCTTGACCGGGACAGCCTACGAGCAGTACTTC. Its protein product is CASSLTGTAYEQYF.

V usage is TRBV10-1 and J usage is TRBJ2-7; 8 nucleotides match TRBD2. V was pared by 2 bases and J by 7 bases, with 7 bases of the junction left unmatched. This CDR3 spans 14 amino acids. Looked up from germline, CDR1 is WNHNN and CDR2 is SYGVQD (reference sequence). DNA of the CDR3: TGCGCCAGCAGTGAGAGCGGGAGAACGGGTGAGCAGTACTTC. Encoded protein: CASSESGRTGEQYF.

The rearrangement links TRBV5-1 to TRBJ2-2; D gene unclear. Germline loops: CDR1 SGHRS, CDR2 YFSETQ. The CDR3 length is 13 residues. V dropped 0 bases and J dropped 7 bases, with 7 bases sitting between them. CDR3 amino acids: CASSLVLRGELFF. CDR3 nucleotide sequence: TGCGCCAGCAGCTTGGTTCTCCGCGGGGAGCTGTTTTTT.

The chain combines TRBV29-1 with TRBJ2-3; unclear D gene. The CDR3 spans 12 residues. Germline loops: CDR1 SQVTM, CDR2 ANQGSEA. Trimming took 2 bases from V and 2 from J, leaving 5 bases between them. The CDR3 DNA sequence: TGCAGCGTTGAACCCCTCACAGATACGCAGTATTTT. Translated: CSVEPLTDTQYF.

In its sample, this clone was seen once. The gene calls are TRBV10-3 and TRBJ2-5; no firm D call. The CDR3 is made up of 14 amino acids. Germline V gene sequence: CDR1 ENHRY, CDR2 SYGVKD. Trimming took 10 bases from V and 1 from J, leaving 16 bases between them. CDR3 in DNA: TGTGCCACCGCGATCCGAGGTGGCCAAGAGACCCAGTACTTC. Amino acid sequence: CATAIRGGQETQYF.

CDR3 DNA sequence: TGTGCCAGCAGTTTCTCGGACAGGGCTTGGGGCTACACCTTC. Residues: CASSFSDRAWGYTF. The chain combines TRBV27 with TRBJ1-2; 8 bases agree with TRBD1. Unmatched junction bases numbered 8, after V lost 3 bases and J lost 8 bases. Germline CDR1 MNHEY, CDR2 SMNVEV (reference sequence). The CDR3 spans 14 residues.

The chain uses TRBV28 and TRBJ1-1; 7 bases map to TRBD1. The CDR3 contains 15 residues. V dropped 5 bases and J dropped 5; count of bases not matched to a gene: 11. The germline gives CDR1 MDHEN, CDR2 SYDVKM. CDR3 coding DNA: TGTGCCAGCAGTATTCAGACAGGGAGGAGGACTGAAGCTTTCTTT. As protein: CASSIQTGRRTEAFF.

This chain joins TRBV2 and TRBJ2-1, with 8 bases aligning to TRBD2. Germline assignment: CDR1 SNHLY and CDR2 FYNNEI. This CDR3 has 14 amino acids. V lost 7 bases and J lost 4; bases outside the gene matches: 6. The CDR3 spells CASNALAEYNEQFF. Written as DNA, the CDR3 is TGTGCCAGCAATGCACTAGCGGAATACAATGAGCAGTTCTTC.

V is TRBV7-9 and J is TRBJ2-5; perhaps TRBD2 as D (7 bases). Looked up from germline, CDR1 is SEHNR and CDR2 is FQNEAQ (reference sequence). The length of the CDR3 is 14 residues. V lost 11 bases to trimming and J lost 4 bases, with 20 bases between them. The CDR3: CASRVGGLGETQYF. The CDR3 DNA sequence: TGTGCCTCCCGGGTCGGGGGGCTCGGAGAGACCCAGTACTTC.

The chain is built from TRBV19 and TRBJ1-1; 8 nucleotides align to TRBD1. The CDR3 has 16 amino acids. Per the germline V gene, CDR1 is LNHDA and CDR2 is SQIVND (reference sequence). Losses at the gene ends were 2 bases for V and 1 base for J; bases not matched to a gene: 6. The CDR3 DNA follows: TGTGCCAGTAGTATAATCCCCGGGACAGGGAACACTGAAGCTTTCTTT. Its translation: CASSIIPGTGNTEAFF.

The chain combines TRBV28 with TRBJ2-7; a possible D gene is TRBD1 (6 bases). The CDR3 covers 14 residues. Germline CDR1 is MDHEN and CDR2 is SYDVKM. With 2 bases removed from V and 2 bases from J, the gap between germline ends came to 10 bases. The CDR3 DNA follows: TGTGCCAGCAGTTTACCACAGGGACCCTACGAGCAGTACTTC. This encodes CASSLPQGPYEQYF.